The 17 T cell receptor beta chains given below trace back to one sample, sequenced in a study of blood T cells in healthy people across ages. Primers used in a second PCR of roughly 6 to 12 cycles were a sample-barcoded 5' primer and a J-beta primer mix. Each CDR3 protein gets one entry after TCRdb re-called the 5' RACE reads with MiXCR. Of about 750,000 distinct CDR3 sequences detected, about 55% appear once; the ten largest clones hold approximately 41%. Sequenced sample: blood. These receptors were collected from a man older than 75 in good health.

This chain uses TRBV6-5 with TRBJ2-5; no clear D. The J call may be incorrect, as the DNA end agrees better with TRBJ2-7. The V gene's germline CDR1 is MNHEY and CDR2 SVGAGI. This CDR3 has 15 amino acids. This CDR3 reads CASSYKSHSIYEQYF. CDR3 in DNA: TGTGCCAGCAGTTACAAGTCCCACTCGATCTACGAGCAGTACTTC.

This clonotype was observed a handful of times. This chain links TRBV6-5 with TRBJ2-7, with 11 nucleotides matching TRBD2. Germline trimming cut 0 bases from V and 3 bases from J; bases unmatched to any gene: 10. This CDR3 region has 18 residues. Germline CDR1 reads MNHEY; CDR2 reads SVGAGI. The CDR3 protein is CASSYSVTSGTGIYEQYF. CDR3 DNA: TGTGCCAGCAGTTACTCGGTGACTAGCGGGACTGGAATCTACGAGCAGTACTTC.

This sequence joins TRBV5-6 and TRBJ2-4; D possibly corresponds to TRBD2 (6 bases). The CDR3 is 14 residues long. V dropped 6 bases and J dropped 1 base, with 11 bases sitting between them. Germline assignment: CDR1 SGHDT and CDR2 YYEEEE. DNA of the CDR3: TGTGCCAGCACGGACCGGGGGGCCAAAAACATTCAGTACTTC. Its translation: CASTDRGAKNIQYF.

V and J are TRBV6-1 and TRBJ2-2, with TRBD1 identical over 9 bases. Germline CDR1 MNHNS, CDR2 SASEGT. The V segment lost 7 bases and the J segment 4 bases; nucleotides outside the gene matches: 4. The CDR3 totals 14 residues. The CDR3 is CASTGTGTTGELFF. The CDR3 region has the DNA TGTGCCAGCACCGGGACAGGGACCACCGGGGAGCTGTTTTTT.

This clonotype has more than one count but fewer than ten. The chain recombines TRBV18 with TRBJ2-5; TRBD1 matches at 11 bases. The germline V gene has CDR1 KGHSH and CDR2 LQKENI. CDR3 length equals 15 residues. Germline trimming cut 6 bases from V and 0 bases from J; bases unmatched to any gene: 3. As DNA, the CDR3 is TGTGCCAGCTCCCCGGACAGGGGGCACCAAGAGACCCAGTACTTC. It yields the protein CASSPDRGHQETQYF.

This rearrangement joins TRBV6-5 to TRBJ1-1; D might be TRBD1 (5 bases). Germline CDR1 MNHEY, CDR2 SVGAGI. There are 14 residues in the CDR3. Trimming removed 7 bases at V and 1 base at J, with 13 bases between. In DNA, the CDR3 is TGTGCCAGCAACGCCGGGGGGGAGAACACTGAAGCTTTCTTT. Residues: CASNAGGENTEAFF.

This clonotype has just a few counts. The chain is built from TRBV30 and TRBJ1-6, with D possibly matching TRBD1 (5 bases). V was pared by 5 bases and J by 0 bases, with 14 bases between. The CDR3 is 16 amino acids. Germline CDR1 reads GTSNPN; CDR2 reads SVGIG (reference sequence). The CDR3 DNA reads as TGTGCCTGGGCGGGGACGGAGAGCTCCTATAATTCACCCCTCCACTTT. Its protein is CAWAGTESSYNSPLHF.

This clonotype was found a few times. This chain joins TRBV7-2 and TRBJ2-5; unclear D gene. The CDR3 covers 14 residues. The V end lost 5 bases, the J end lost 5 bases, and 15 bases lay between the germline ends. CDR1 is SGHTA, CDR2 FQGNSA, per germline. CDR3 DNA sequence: TGTGCCAGCAGCACAATGTATAGCCGGGAGACCCAGTACTTC. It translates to CASSTMYSRETQYF.

The CDR3 here is CAWRRKRTLNYGYTF. In nucleotides, the CDR3 is TGTGCCTGGAGGAGGAAGCGTACCCTCAACTATGGCTACACCTTC. This chain joins TRBV30 and TRBJ1-2; D not resolved. The CDR3 consists of 15 residues. Germline values: CDR1 GTSNPN, CDR2 SVGIG (reference sequence). V was trimmed by 3 bases and J by 2 bases, leaving 16 bases between them.

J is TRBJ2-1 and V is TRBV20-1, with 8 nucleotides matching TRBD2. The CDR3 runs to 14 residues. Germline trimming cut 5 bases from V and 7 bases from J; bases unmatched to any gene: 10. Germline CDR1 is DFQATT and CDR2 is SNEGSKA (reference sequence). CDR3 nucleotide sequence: TGCAGTGCTGCCTTCGCGGGAGGATTAAATGAGCAGTTCTTC. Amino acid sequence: CSAAFAGGLNEQFF.

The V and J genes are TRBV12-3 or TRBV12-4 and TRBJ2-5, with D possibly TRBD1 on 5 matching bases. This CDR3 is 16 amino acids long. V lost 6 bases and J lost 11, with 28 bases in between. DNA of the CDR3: TGTGCCAGCAGCACACGACAGTTCAGCTCCTACAATGAGCAGTACTTC. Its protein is CASSTRQFSSYNEQYF.

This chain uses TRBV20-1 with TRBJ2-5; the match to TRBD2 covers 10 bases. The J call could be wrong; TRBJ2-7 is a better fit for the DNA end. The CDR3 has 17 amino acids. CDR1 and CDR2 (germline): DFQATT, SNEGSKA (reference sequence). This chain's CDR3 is CSARGAGASGSLYEQYF. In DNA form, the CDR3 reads TGCAGTGCTAGAGGAGCGGGCGCTAGCGGGAGCCTCTACGAGCAGTACTTC.

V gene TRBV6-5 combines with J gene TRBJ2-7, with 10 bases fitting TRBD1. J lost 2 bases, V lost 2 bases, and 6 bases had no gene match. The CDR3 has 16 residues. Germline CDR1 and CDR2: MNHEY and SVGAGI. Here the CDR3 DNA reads TGTGCCAGCAGTTACCGACAGGGGGCCCAAACCTACGAGCAGTACTTC. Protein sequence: CASSYRQGAQTYEQYF.

CDR3 amino acids: CASSGDRDSEQYF. CDR3 DNA sequence: TGTGCCAGCAGTGGGGACAGGGATTCCGAGCAGTACTTC. The chain carries TRBV2 and TRBJ2-7; 9 bases are a match to TRBD1. The CDR3 spans 13 residues. V shed 4 bases, J shed 6 bases, and the junction held 4 bases outside the gene matches. CDR1 and CDR2 (germline): SNHLY, FYNNEI.

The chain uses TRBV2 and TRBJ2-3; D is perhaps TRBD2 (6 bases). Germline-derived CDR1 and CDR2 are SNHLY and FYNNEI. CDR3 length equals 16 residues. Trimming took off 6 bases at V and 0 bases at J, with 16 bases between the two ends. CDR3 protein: CASSAGRSGSTDTQYF. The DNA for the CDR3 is TGTGCCAGCAGCGCTGGACGGAGCGGGAGCACAGATACGCAGTATTTT.

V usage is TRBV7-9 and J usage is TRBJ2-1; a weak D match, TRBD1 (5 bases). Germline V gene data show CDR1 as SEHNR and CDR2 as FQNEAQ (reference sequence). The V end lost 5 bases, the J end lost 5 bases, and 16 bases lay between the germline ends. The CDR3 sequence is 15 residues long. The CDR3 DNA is TGTGCCAGCAGCCCTCGACAGAATCTCAACAATGAGCAGTTCTTC. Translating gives CASSPRQNLNNEQFF.

The chain's CDR3 is CASSPTGASTDTQYF. CDR3 DNA sequence: TGTGCCAGCAGTCCTACGGGAGCGAGCACAGATACGCAGTATTTT. The chain has TRBV12-3 or TRBV12-4 and TRBJ2-3; the D gene is possibly TRBD2 (6 bases). The CDR3 is 15 residues long. Between the trimmed V and J ends, which lost 5 bases and 0 bases, there was a span of 12 bases.